This TCR beta chain was recovered during a study of cytomegalovirus exposure and HLA in healthy donors. Overall study context: Among roughly 180 million T cells, an earlier analysis found approximately 110 million unique TCR beta sequences.

Unmatched junction bases numbered 10, after V lost 1 base and J lost 5 bases. The CDR3 is made up of 16 amino acids. Germline-derived CDR1 and CDR2 are SGHVS and FQNEAQ. Primers included in the PCR were 60 Vbeta and 13 Jbeta primers. Repertoires were generated with immunoSEQ multiplex PCR, while TCRdb's copy carries only in-frame clones and drops some. The sample lists more than 150,000 clones, about 77% occurring once. The chain has TRBV7-8 and TRBJ2-7; 8 positions agree with TRBD1. The source material was PBMCs. This TCR was recovered from a woman aged 25 to 39 in good health and CMV-seropositive. CDR3 bases: TGTGCCAGCAGCTTAGACACAGCAGGGGGCGGGAACGAGCAGTACTTC. Translating it yields CASSLDTAGGGNEQYF. The entire variable domain, with the rest obtained from reference TRBV7-8 and TRBJ2-7, is as follows: GAGVSQSPRYKVAKRGQDVALRCDPISGHVSLFWYQQALGQGPEFLTYFQNEAQLDKSGLPSDRFFAERPEGSVSTLKIQRTQQEDSAVYLCASSLDTAGGGNEQYFGPGTRLTVT.